These 15 T cell receptor beta chains were sequenced from one sample in a study of cytomegalovirus exposure and HLA in healthy donors. PCR involved 60 Vbeta and 13 Jbeta primers. Measured with immunoSEQ multiplex PCR; TCRdb has only the in-frame clones, and not every one. Of some 150,000 clones in the sample, 72% are singletons; the top ten hold about 2.5%. Sequencing used PBMCs. Receptor source: a human donor in good health.

The genes are TRBV9 and TRBJ2-7; maybe TRBD1 (6 bases). Germline values: CDR1 SGDLS, CDR2 YYNGEE. The ends were cut back, 3 bases at V and 3 bases at J, with 13 bases in the middle. The CDR3 contains 14 residues. The CDR3 loop reads CASSAATGNYEQYF. DNA of the CDR3: TGTGCCAGCAGCGCAGCCACAGGGAACTACGAGCAGTACTTC.

This clone was counted between two and nine times. This chain links TRBV5-6 with TRBJ2-7; D might be TRBD1 (5 bases). Germline V gives CDR1 SGHDT, CDR2 YYEEEE. Deletions cut 2 bases from V and 3 bases from J, with 12 bases between. The CDR3 totals 14 residues. The CDR3 loop is CASSFEGVSYEQYF. In nucleotides, the CDR3 is TGTGCCAGCAGCTTCGAAGGGGTGAGCTACGAGCAGTACTTC.

The rearrangement joins TRBV5-1 to TRBJ1-4; the D is unclear. V dropped 0 bases and J dropped 0 bases, with 12 bases sitting between them. The CDR3 spans 17 residues. Germline V CDR1 and CDR2: SGHRS, YFSETQ. CDR3 in amino acids: CASSLGGLTATNEKLFF. In DNA, the CDR3 is TGCGCCAGCAGCTTGGGAGGCCTGACGGCAACTAATGAAAAACTGTTTTTT.

A few counts support this clone. The chain has TRBV6-6 and TRBJ1-2, with 9 bases identical to TRBD1. The CDR3 extends over 15 amino acids. Germline CDR1 reads MNHNY; CDR2 reads SVGAGI (reference sequence). With V trimmed by 0 bases and J by 4 bases, 3 bases remained unmatched. The chain's CDR3 is CASSYSAGQGYGYTF. For the CDR3, the DNA is TGTGCCAGCAGTTACTCGGCGGGACAGGGCTATGGCTACACCTTC.

V gene TRBV7-8 combines with J gene TRBJ2-1; TRBD1 aligns across 7 bases. This CDR3 has 16 amino acids. Germline V lookup: CDR1 SGHVS, CDR2 FQNEAQ. V lost 2 bases and J lost 0; bases outside the gene matches: 4. Written as DNA, the CDR3 is TGTGCCAGCAGCTTATTCAGGGGGATCTCCTACAATGAGCAGTTCTTC. As protein: CASSLFRGISYNEQFF.

The CDR3 reads CASSRGDSTYEQYF. DNA of the CDR3: TGCGCCAGCAGCCGCGGGGACAGTACCTACGAGCAGTACTTC. The chain uses TRBV5-1 and TRBJ2-7, with D possibly TRBD1 on 7 matching bases. The CDR3 is 14 residues long. Germline V CDR1 and CDR2: SGHRS, YFSETQ. Trimming left V 4 bases short and J 2 bases short, with 13 bases between.

The V and J genes are TRBV10-1 and TRBJ2-3, with D tentatively TRBD2 (7 bases). The CDR3 has 14 amino acids. With 2 bases removed from V and 4 bases from J, the gap between germline ends came to 10 bases. CDR1 WNHNN and CDR2 SYGVQD come from the germline V gene (reference sequence). The CDR3 sequence is CASSERGAADTQYF. The CDR3 nucleotides are TGCGCCAGCAGTGAGCGGGGGGCGGCAGATACGCAGTATTTT.

The rearrangement uses TRBV7-9 and TRBJ2-6; 9 positions agree with TRBD1. The trim removed 5 bases at V and 4 bases at J, leaving 9 bases unmatched. The CDR3 consists of 17 residues. Per germline, CDR1 SEHNR and CDR2 FQNEAQ (reference sequence). The CDR3 loop reads CASSLTDRGRGANVLTF. CDR3 nucleotides: TGTGCCAGCAGCCTAACGGACAGGGGTAGAGGGGCCAACGTCCTGACTTTC.

In the case of this clone: One end of the junction is discordant with germline, which a read error may explain. V gene TRBV7-9 combines with J gene TRBJ2-6; D is perhaps TRBD1 (6 bases). The CDR3 spans 16 residues. Germline CDR1 reads SEHNR; CDR2 reads FQNEAQ (reference sequence). DNA for the CDR3: TGTTCCAGCAGCTACACAGGGCTATCTGGGGCCAACGTCCTGACTTTC. Translated, it gives CSSSYTGLSGANVLTF.

This rearrangement joins TRBV4-1 to TRBJ2-3, with D hard to call. Germline V gene data show CDR1 as MGHRA and CDR2 as YSYEKL. Trimming left V 0 bases short and J 0 bases short, with 10 bases between. The CDR3 runs 16 residues. The CDR3 loop is CASSQETVTSTDTQYF. DNA of the CDR3: TGCGCCAGCAGCCAAGAAACAGTTACTAGCACAGATACGCAGTATTTT.

The chain uses TRBV7-3 and TRBJ2-1; tentative D call: TRBD2 (7 bases). The V end lost 3 bases, the J end lost 4 bases, and 19 bases lay between the germline ends. CDR1 and CDR2 (germline): SGHTA, FQGTGA. The CDR3 is 17 residues long. As DNA, the CDR3 is TGTGCCAGCAGCTTGGTTCACGGGGGGCCCGTTTACAATGAGCAGTTCTTC. Residues: CASSLVHGGPVYNEQFF.

The chain is built from TRBV5-6 and TRBJ1-5, with TRBD1 identical over 7 bases. Per the germline V gene, CDR1 is SGHDT and CDR2 is YYEEEE. The CDR3 loop spans 13 amino acids. The J segment lost 4 bases and the V segment lost 4 bases, leaving 2 bases of the junction unmatched. CDR3 nucleotides: TGTGCCAGCAGCGCAGGGGGAAATCAGCCCCAGCATTTT. This gives the protein CASSAGGNQPQHF.

V is TRBV19 and J is TRBJ1-1; the D is unclear. Germline values: CDR1 LNHDA, CDR2 SQIVND (reference sequence). Trimming removed 0 bases at V and 0 bases at J, with 8 bases between. CDR3 length: 15 amino acids. CDR3 protein: CASSIEPGLNTEAFF. The CDR3, as DNA: TGTGCCAGTAGTATAGAGCCAGGATTGAACACTGAAGCTTTCTTT. The whole variable domain, filled in from reference TRBV19 and TRBJ1-1, reads DGGITQSPKYLFRKEGQNVTLSCEQNLNHDAMYWYRQDPGQGLRLIYYSQIVNDFQKGDIAEGYSVSREKKESFPLTVTSAQKNPTAFYLCASSIEPGLNTEAFFGQGTRLTVV.

This clone was counted a few times. This rearrangement joins TRBV2 to TRBJ1-1; D not resolved. CDR3 length: 11 residues. The germline V gene encodes CDR1 SNHLY and CDR2 FYNNEI. Between the trimmed V and J ends, which lost 4 bases and 10 bases, there was a span of 10 bases. As DNA, the CDR3 is TGTGCCAGCAGTGGAAACCGCGGAGCTTTCTTT. Translation: CASSGNRGAFF. The variable domain in full, with the rest retrieved from reference TRBV2 and TRBJ1-1, is EPEVTQTPSHQVTQMGQEVILRCVPISNHLYFYWYRQILGQKVEFLVSFYNNEISEKSEIFDDQFSVERPDGSNFTLKIRSTKLEDSAMYFCASSGNRGAFFGQGTRLTVV.

This chain connects TRBV25-1 to TRBJ2-1, with 13 positions matching TRBD2. Trimming at V came to 4 bases and at J to 7 bases, leaving 7 bases not matched to a gene. Germline lookup yields CDR1 MGHDK and CDR2 SYGVNS. This CDR3 contains 16 residues. The CDR3 DNA sequence: TGTGCCAGCAGTGGATGGACTAGCGGGGGTCCTAATGAGCAGTTCTTC. Protein product: CASSGWTSGGPNEQFF.